Shown below are 8 T cell receptor beta chains from a single sample sequenced in a study of blood T cell repertoires in COVID-19. The repertoire was sequenced with immunoSEQ multiplex PCR; TCRdb's copy has only in-frame clones and lacks some. The sample lists roughly 80,000 clones; over 85% were seen once. What was sequenced was peripheral blood. These receptors all come from an elderly woman with active or convalescent COVID-19.

The V and J genes are TRBV28 and TRBJ2-3, with 13 positions matching TRBD2. Germline V gene lookup returns CDR1 MDHEN and CDR2 SYDVKM. The CDR3 loop spans 17 amino acids. V was pared by 5 bases and J by 5 bases, with 10 bases of the junction left unmatched. The DNA of the CDR3 is TGTGCCAGCAGTCTGGGGACTAGCGGGGTCCGGGTAGATACGCAGTATTTT. This sequence encodes CASSLGTSGVRVDTQYF.

This rearrangement joins TRBV27 to TRBJ2-5; no clear D gene. Germline CDR1 and CDR2: MNHEY and SMNVEV (reference sequence). V shed 2 bases and J shed 1 base, with 11 bases lying between them. The CDR3 runs to 15 residues. CDR3 in amino acids: CASSLMIGFQETQYF. CDR3 DNA sequence: TGTGCCAGCAGTTTAATGATCGGGTTCCAAGAGACCCAGTACTTC.

The rearrangement uses TRBV4-2 and TRBJ1-2; perhaps TRBD1 as D (6 bases). V was pared by 4 bases and J by 8 bases, with 14 bases between. This CDR3 spans 13 amino acids. Germline V CDR1 and CDR2: LGHNA, YNFKEQ. This CDR3 reads CASSPRGAGGYTF. The CDR3 region has the DNA TGTGCCAGCAGCCCCCGGGGGGCCGGGGGCTACACCTTC.

V usage is TRBV2 and J usage is TRBJ1-6; TRBD1 is a possible D gene (6 bases). Per the germline V gene, CDR1 is SNHLY and CDR2 is FYNNEI. The CDR3 is made up of 15 amino acids. Trimming pared 5 bases from V and 6 bases from J, leaving 14 bases between. The CDR3 protein is CASSSQGSVNSPLHF. CDR3 nucleotide sequence: TGTGCCAGCAGTTCACAGGGATCTGTTAATTCACCCCTCCACTTT. Complete variable domain (other parts from reference TRBV2 and TRBJ1-6): EPEVTQTPSHQVTQMGQEVILRCVPISNHLYFYWYRQILGQKVEFLVSFYNNEISEKSEIFDDQFSVERPDGSNFTLKIRSTKLEDSAMYFCASSSQGSVNSPLHFGNGTRLTVT.

The chain couples TRBV28 to TRBJ1-2, with a possible D match to TRBD1 (6 bases). Trimming took off 8 bases at V and 2 bases at J, with 18 bases between the two ends. The CDR3 sequence is 15 residues long. The V gene's germline CDR1 is MDHEN and CDR2 SYDVKM. This CDR3 reads CASETATTGNYGYTF. CDR3 DNA sequence: TGTGCCAGCGAGACAGCTACCACAGGGAACTATGGCTACACCTTC.

The chain links TRBV6-1 to TRBJ1-4; 7 positions match TRBD1. Trimming cost V 3 bases and J 7 bases; bases outside gene matches: 5. The CDR3 totals 14 residues. From germline, CDR1 is MNHNS and CDR2 SASEGT. CDR3 residues: CASSDGTVGEKLFF. For the CDR3, the DNA is TGTGCCAGCAGTGATGGGACAGTAGGTGAAAAACTGTTTTTT.

The chain uses TRBV11-2 and TRBJ1-3; possible D gene TRBD1, 5 bases. Germline V gives CDR1 SGHAT, CDR2 FQNNGV. The CDR3 is 16 amino acids. V was cut by 0 bases and J by 0 bases, with 9 bases left in between. This CDR3 is CASSLDRATSGNTIYF. The CDR3 DNA follows: TGTGCCAGCAGCTTAGACAGGGCGACCTCTGGAAACACCATATATTTT. Full variable domain (remainder filled in from reference TRBV11-2 and TRBJ1-3): EAGVAQSPRYKIIEKRQSVAFWCNPISGHATLYWYQQILGQGPKLLIQFQNNGVVDDSQLPKDRFSAERLKGVDSTLKIQPAKLEDSAVYLCASSLDRATSGNTIYFGEGSWLTVV.

The chain carries TRBV27 and TRBJ1-6, with TRBD1 identical over 7 bases. Germline CDR1 and CDR2: MNHEY and SMNVEV (reference sequence). The ends lost 4 bases at V and 13 bases at J; junction bases unmatched: 13. The CDR3 sequence is 15 residues long. The CDR3 sequence: CASSSPGGTEYPLHF. Written as DNA, the CDR3 is TGTGCCAGCAGTTCTCCCGGAGGGACAGAGTATCCCCTCCACTTT.